These T cell receptor beta chains were read from a single sample in a study of T cell changes during pregnancy in multiple sclerosis. Assay: immunoSEQ multiplex PCR; the TCRdb copy retains only in-frame clones and omits some. The sample holds fewer than 60,000 clones; about 91% are singletons and the top ten take 1% to 1.5%. The input for sequencing was peripheral blood, taken after pregnancy. The receptors shown here come from a female donor in good health, enrolled as a control in a pregnancy study. The CDR3 runs from the conserved cysteine through the conserved F or W. The order of the fields is D gene, V gene, CDR3 protein. A D gene is named only where the DNA matches it firmly.

.	TRBV6-5	CASIISSGNTEAFF
TRBD1	TRBV29-1	CSVRTGTEEQPQHF
TRBD1	TRBV5-1	CASSWGTGGQQPQHF
TRBD2	TRBV4-1	CASSQRNSGGYNEQFF
TRBD1	TRBV5-1	CASSSQGWADTQYF
TRBD1	TRBV19	CASTLKGQGASRGNQPQHF
TRBD1	TRBV28	CASSLSGTGVTEAFF
.	TRBV28	CASSFVRSGTEAFF
TRBD2	TRBV12-5	CASGLPTSGGANEQFF
.	TRBV7-9	CASSSTGDEQYF
.	TRBV6-1	CASSEGGPILSDTQYF
.	TRBV5-1	CASSLPRDNMNTEAFF
.	TRBV5-1	CASSFQGIDTEAFF
TRBD2	TRBV7-2	CASSWTGLVGETQYF
TRBD1	TRBV6-6	CASSWTGSYNEQFF
TRBD2	TRBV6-5	CASSYSSSGGAGEQYF
.	TRBV30	CAWSVLVGIQETQYF
TRBD1	TRBV4-2	CASSLDGPQGADTEAFF
TRBD1	TRBV7-2	CASSYSRDRGSPLHF
.	TRBV5-1	CASSETLGTSSTDTQYF
.	TRBV6-1	CASSEALGGQPQHF
.	TRBV7-2	CASSGQQGAAYEQYF
TRBD2	TRBV5-1	CASSPGLAEIQEQFF
TRBD1	TRBV19	CASSSDRVAWGYTF
.	TRBV4-3	CASSLGVGGEETQYF
TRBD1	TRBV7-2	CASSLDRGGNQPQHF
.	TRBV29-1	CSVETWGFYGYTF
TRBD1	TRBV5-8	CASSLDRTGPQETQYF
TRBD2	TRBV7-2	CASLAGPVDTQYF
.	TRBV7-6	CASSPNESEQYF
.	TRBV7-9	CASSLVGSRYTF
TRBD1	TRBV6-4	CASSGQGTDTQYF
TRBD1	TRBV2	CASSLGQGANGYTF
.	TRBV12-5	CASGGEVRNTEAFF
.	TRBV5-1	CASSWDSSSYEQYF
.	TRBV19	CASATGIATNEKLFF
TRBD1	TRBV5-8	CASSASGTGYSPLHF
.	TRBV7-2	CASSLISDASTDTQYF
.	TRBV6-5	CASSKSLLNTGELFF
.	TRBV9	CASSVGLRANEQFF
.	TRBV19	CASSPWQGQNTEAFF
TRBD1	TRBV6-1	CASSERGQGFGGYTF
TRBD2	TRBV19	CASSPRTSGRAYAFEQYF
.	TRBV29-1	CSVAGQTYEQYF
TRBD1	TRBV18	CASSPPSGTGTDTQYF
.	TRBV14	CASSQDRGRGAQPQHF
TRBD2	TRBV18	CASSPPARGLAGGWTDTQYF
.	TRBV25-1	CASSWAGSDGYTF
TRBD2	TRBV28	CASSSLAGGMEQYF
TRBD2	TRBV7-2	CASSPWTSGRVNEQFF
.	TRBV4-3	CASSQERGGWSDTQYF
TRBD2	TRBV30	CAWTAPGGSSYNEQFF